This T cell receptor beta chain is from a study of T-cell reconstitution after alpha-beta-depleted transplantation in children. The study's findings and limits: Expanded clones from the graft, numbering several hundred, reportedly supplied alpha-beta T cells about two months after transplant. Where some patients showed high TCRbeta diversity at day 60, it came from recipient T cells and thymic progenitors that had survived. One year post-transplant, T-cell counts and diversity were largely derived from T cells produced anew.

Preparation of the TCRbeta library involved a method that used unique molecular identifiers. Via MiXCR, TCRdb re-called the PCR reads, giving one row per CDR3 protein. The table records roughly 790,000 distinct CDR3 sequences, 15% to 20% of them present only once. Germline CDR1 and CDR2: LGHNA and YNFKEQ. The CDR3 has 20 residues. V gave up 4 bases and J gave up 0 bases, with 27 bases separating them. About this clonotype: Its antigen remains unidentified.

The chain combines TRBV4-2 with TRBJ1-1, with D possibly TRBD1 on 6 matching bases. This sequence originates from a male patient aged 10 to 17 who had a stem cell transplant for acute lymphoblastic leukemia, so the T cells may come from the graft donor. The input for sequencing was PBMCs, mostly from graft donor cells, taken 360 days after TCRalphabeta/CD19-depleted stem cell transplant. The CDR3 is CASSRKTLGGSIGMNTEAFF. CDR3 DNA sequence: TGTGCCAGCAGCCGAAAGACGCTGGGGGGCTCTATTGGCATGAACACTGAAGCTTTCTTT.